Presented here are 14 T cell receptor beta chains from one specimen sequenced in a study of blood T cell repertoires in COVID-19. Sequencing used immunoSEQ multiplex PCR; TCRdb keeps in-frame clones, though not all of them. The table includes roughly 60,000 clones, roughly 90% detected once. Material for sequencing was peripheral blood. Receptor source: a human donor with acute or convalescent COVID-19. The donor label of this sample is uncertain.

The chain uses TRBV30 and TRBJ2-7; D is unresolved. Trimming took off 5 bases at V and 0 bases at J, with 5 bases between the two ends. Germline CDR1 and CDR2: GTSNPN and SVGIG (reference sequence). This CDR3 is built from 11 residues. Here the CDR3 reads CAWSDSYEQYF. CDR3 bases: TGTGCCTGGTCAGACTCCTACGAGCAGTACTTC.

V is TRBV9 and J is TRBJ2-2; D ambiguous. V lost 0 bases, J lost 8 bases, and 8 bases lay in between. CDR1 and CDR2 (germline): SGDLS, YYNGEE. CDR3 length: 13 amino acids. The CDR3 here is CASSVGGVGELFF. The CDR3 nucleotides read TGTGCCAGCAGCGTAGGCGGAGTTGGGGAGCTGTTTTTT. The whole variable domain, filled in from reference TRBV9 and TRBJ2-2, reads DSGVTQTPKHLITATGQRVTLRCSPRSGDLSVYWYQQSLDQGLQFLIQYYNGEERAKGNILERFSAQQFPDLHSELNLSSLELGDSALYFCASSVGGVGELFFGEGSRLTVL.

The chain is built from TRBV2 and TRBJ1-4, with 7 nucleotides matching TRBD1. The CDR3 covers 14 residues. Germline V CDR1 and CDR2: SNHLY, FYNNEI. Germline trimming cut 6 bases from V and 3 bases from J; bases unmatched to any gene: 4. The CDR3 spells CASRWTGPNEKLFF. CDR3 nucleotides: TGTGCCAGCAGATGGACAGGCCCTAATGAAAAACTGTTTTTT.

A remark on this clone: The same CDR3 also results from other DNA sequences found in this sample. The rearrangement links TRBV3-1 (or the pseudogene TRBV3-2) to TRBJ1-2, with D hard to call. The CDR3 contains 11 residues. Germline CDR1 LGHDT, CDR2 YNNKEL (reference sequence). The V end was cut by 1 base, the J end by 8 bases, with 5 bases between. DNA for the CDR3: TGTGCCAGCAGCCAAGCCCGGGGCTACACCTTC. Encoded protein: CASSQARGYTF.

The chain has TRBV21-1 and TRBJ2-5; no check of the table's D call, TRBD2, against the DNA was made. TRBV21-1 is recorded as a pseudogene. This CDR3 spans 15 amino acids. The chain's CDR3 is CASSSTRPGLKTQYF. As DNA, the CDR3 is TGTGCCAGCAGCAGCACAAGGCCGGGGTTAAAGACCCAGTACTTC.

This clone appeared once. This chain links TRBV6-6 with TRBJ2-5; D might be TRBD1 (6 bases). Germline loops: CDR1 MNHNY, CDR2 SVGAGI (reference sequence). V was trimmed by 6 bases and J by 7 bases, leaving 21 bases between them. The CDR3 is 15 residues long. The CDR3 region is CASRSGQSAGWTQYF. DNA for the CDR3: TGTGCCAGCAGATCCGGACAGAGCGCCGGGTGGACCCAGTACTTC.

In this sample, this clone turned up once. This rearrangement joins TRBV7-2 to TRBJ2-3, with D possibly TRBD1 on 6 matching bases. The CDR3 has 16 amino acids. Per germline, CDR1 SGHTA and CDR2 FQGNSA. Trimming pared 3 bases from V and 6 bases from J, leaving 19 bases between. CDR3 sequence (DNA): TGTGCCAGCAGCTTTTGGGGGCCGAGGTTCCGGGATACGCAGTATTTT. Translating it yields CASSFWGPRFRDTQYF. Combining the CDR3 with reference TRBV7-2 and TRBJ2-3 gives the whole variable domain GAGVSQSPSNKVTEKGKDVELRCDPISGHTALYWYRQSLGQGLEFLIYFQGNSAPDKSGLPSDRFSAERTGGSVSTLTIQRTQQEDSAVYLCASSFWGPRFRDTQYFGPGTRLTVL.

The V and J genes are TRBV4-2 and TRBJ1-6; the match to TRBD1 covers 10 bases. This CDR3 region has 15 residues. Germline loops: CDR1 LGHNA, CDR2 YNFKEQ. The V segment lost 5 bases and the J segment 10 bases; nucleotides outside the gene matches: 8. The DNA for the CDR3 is TGTGCCAGCAGCTCTGCCGGGACAGGGGCCTCACCCCTCCACTTT. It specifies CASSSAGTGASPLHF.

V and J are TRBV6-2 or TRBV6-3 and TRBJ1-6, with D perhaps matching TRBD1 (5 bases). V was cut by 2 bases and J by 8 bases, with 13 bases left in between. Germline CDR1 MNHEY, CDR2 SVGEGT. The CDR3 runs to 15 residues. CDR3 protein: CASSYGSGIHSPLHF. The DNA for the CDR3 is TGTGCCAGCAGTTACGGGTCAGGGATTCATTCACCCCTCCACTTT.

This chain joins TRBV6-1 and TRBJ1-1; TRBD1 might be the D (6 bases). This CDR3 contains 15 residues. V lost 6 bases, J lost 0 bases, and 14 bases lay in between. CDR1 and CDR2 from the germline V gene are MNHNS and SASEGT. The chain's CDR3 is CASSALGQMNTEAFF. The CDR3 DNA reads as TGTGCCAGCAGCGCACTAGGACAGATGAACACTGAAGCTTTCTTT.

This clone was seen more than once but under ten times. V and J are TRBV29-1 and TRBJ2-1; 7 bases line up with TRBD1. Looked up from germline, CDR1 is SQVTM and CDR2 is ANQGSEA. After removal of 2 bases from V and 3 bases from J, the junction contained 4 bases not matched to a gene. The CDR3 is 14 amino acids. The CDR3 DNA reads TGCAGCGTTGAAACCCGGGACAGCTACAATGAGCAGTTCTTC. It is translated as CSVETRDSYNEQFF.

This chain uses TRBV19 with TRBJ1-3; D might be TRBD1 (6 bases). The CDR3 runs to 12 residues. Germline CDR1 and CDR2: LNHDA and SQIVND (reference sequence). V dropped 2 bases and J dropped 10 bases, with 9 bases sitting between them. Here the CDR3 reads CASSIRTGTIYF. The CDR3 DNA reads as TGTGCCAGTAGTATACGCACAGGGACCATATATTTT. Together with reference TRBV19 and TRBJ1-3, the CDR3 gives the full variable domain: DGGITQSPKYLFRKEGQNVTLSCEQNLNHDAMYWYRQDPGQGLRLIYYSQIVNDFQKGDIAEGYSVSREKKESFPLTVTSAQKNPTAFYLCASSIRTGTIYFGEGSWLTVV.

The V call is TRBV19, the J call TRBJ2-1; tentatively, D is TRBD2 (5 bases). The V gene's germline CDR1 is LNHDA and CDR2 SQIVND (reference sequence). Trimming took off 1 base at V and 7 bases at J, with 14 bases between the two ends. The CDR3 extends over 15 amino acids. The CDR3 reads CASSIGGRNGNEQFF. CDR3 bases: TGTGCCAGTAGTATAGGAGGGAGAAACGGGAATGAGCAGTTCTTC.

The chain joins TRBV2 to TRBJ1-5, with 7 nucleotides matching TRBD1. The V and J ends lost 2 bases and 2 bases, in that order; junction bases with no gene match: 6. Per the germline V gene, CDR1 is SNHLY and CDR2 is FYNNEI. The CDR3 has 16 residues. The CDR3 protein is CASSENTGDGNQPQHF. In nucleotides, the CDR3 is TGTGCCAGCAGTGAAAATACAGGGGATGGCAATCAGCCCCAGCATTTT.